This TCR beta chain stems from a study of T cell responses to AZD1222 COVID-19 vaccine. Method: immunoSEQ multiplex PCR; TCRdb's copy keeps in-frame clones and lacks some. The repertoire holds 150,000 to 200,000 clones, with approximately 90% as singletons. The V end lost 6 bases, the J end lost 0 bases, and 11 bases lay between the germline ends. The CDR3 is 15 residues long. Germline CDR1 MNHNY, CDR2 SVGAGI (reference sequence). The chain couples TRBV6-6 to TRBJ1-4; no firm D call. The sequenced sample was peripheral blood, obtained on day 0 of AZD1222 vaccination. This receptor was obtained from an adult in good health. CDR3 amino acids: CASSLGGTTNEKLFF. CDR3 bases: TGTGCCAGCAGCTTAGGCGGGACAACTAATGAAAAACTGTTTTTT.